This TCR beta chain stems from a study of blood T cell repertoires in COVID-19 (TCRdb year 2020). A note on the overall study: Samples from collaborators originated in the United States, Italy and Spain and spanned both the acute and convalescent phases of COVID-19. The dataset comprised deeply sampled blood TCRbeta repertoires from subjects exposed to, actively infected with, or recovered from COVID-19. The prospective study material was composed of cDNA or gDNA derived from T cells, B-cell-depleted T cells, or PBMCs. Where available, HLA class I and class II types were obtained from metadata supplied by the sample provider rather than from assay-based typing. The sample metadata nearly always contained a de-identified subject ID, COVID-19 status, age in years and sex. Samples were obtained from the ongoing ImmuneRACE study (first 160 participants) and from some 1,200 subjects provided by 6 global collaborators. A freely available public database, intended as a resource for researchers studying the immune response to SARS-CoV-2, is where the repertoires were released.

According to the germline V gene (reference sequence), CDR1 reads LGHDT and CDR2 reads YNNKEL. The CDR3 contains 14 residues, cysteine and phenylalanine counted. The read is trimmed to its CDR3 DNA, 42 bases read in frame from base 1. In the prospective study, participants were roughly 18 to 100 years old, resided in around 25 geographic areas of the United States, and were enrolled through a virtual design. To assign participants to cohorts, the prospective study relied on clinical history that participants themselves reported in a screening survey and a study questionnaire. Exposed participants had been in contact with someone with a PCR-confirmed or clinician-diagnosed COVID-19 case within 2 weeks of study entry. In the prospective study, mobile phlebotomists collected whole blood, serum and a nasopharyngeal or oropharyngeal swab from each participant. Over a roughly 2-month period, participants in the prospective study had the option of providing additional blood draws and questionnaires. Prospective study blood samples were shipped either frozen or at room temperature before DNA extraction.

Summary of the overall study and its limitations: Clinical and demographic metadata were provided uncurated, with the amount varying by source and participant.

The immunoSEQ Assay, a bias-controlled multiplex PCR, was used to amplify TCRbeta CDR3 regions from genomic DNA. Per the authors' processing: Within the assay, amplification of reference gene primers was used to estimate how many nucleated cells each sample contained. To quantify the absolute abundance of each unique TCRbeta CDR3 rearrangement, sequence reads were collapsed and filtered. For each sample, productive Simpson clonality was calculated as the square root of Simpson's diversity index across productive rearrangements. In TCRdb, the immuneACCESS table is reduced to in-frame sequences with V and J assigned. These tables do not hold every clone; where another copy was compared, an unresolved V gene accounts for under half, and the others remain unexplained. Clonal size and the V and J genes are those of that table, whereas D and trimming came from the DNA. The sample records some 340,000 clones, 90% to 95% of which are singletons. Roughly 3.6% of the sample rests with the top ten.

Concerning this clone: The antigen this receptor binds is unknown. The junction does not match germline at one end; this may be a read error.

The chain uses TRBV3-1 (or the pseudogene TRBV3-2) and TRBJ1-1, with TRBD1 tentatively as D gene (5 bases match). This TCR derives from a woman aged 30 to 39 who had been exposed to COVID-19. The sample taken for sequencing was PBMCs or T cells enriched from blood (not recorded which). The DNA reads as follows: TGTGCCAGCAGCCAAGACGGATACCTTACACGGGACTACTTT. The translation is CASSQDGYLTRDYF.